The 27 T cell receptor beta chains below all came from one sample that was sequenced in a study of T cell responses to AZD1222 COVID-19 vaccine. The protocol was immunoSEQ multiplex PCR, while the TCRdb copy is restricted to in-frame clones and leaves out a portion. The table lists some 120,000 clones, around 90% of them singletons. The specimen comprised peripheral blood, sampled on day 0 of AZD1222 vaccination. The source of these receptors is an adult in good health.

The chain is built from TRBV9 and TRBJ1-3; 7 bases map to TRBD1. The CDR3 runs to 14 residues. V gave up 6 bases and J gave up 3 bases; unmatched junction bases: 6. Germline-derived CDR1 and CDR2 are SGDLS and YYNGEE. The CDR3 coding sequence is TGTGCCAGCACCCGACAGGGAGATGGAAACACCATATATTTT. Translating gives CASTRQGDGNTIYF.

This chain connects TRBV30 to TRBJ1-5, with D possibly matching TRBD1 (5 bases). V was shortened by 8 bases and J by 4 bases, with 12 bases between the two germline ends. The CDR3 length is 12 residues. Germline values: CDR1 GTSNPN, CDR2 SVGIG (reference sequence). CDR3 in DNA: TGTGCCGGGACGTTCGGAAATCAGCCCCAGCATTTT. Its protein product is CAGTFGNQPQHF.

CDR3 protein: CASSPGTQRVFQPQHF. The CDR3 DNA reads as TGTGCCAGCAGCCCAGGGACACAACGGGTTTTTCAGCCCCAGCATTTT. The chain couples TRBV7-6 to TRBJ1-5; D might be TRBD1 (6 bases). The CDR3 spans 16 residues. Trimming removed 5 bases at V and 6 bases at J, with 20 bases between. Germline-derived CDR1 and CDR2 are SGHVS and FNYEAQ.

The V and J genes are TRBV7-8 and TRBJ1-2, with 8 nucleotides matching TRBD1. Germline CDR1 SGHVS, CDR2 FQNEAQ. V shed 1 base and J 4 bases; nucleotides not matched to a gene: 11. The CDR3 sequence is 17 residues long. Here the CDR3 reads CASSLVGQGAQIYGYTF. In DNA, the CDR3 is TGTGCCAGCAGCTTAGTTGGTCAGGGGGCGCAAATCTATGGCTACACCTTC.

The CDR3 reads CASTSSYNEQFF. The CDR3 DNA is TGTGCCAGCACCTCGTCCTACAATGAGCAGTTCTTC. J is TRBJ2-1 and V is TRBV28; D is ambiguous. The ends were cut back, 7 bases at V and 1 base at J, with 5 bases in the middle. Germline CDR1 is MDHEN and CDR2 is SYDVKM. The CDR3 totals 12 residues.

This chain links TRBV11-2 with TRBJ2-1; tentatively, D is TRBD1 (6 bases). This CDR3 contains 12 residues. Germline values: CDR1 SGHAT, CDR2 FQNNGV. The ends were cut back, 5 bases at V and 9 bases at J, with 11 bases in the middle. CDR3 nucleotides: TGTGCCAGCAGCCGCCAACAGGGTGAGCAGTTCTTC. Translated: CASSRQQGEQFF.

This chain links TRBV28 with TRBJ2-7; no definite D call. The length of the CDR3 is 11 residues. The germline V and J ends were trimmed by 8 bases and 4 bases, with 9 bases remaining between them. Germline loops: CDR1 MDHEN, CDR2 SYDVKM. The CDR3 region has the DNA TGTGCCAGCGGGGTGTGGTACGAGCAGTACTTC. Translating it yields CASGVWYEQYF. Together with reference TRBV28 and TRBJ2-7, the CDR3 gives the full variable domain: DVKVTQSSRYLVKRTGEKVFLECVQDMDHENMFWYRQDPGLGLRLIYFSYDVKMKEKGDIPEGYSVSREKKERFSLILESASTNQTSMYLCASGVWYEQYFGPGTRLTVT.

The V and J genes are TRBV6-5 and TRBJ1-5; D uncertain. Between the trimmed V and J ends, which lost 6 bases and 6 bases, there was a span of 18 bases. Germline CDR1 reads MNHEY; CDR2 reads SVGAGI. The CDR3 is 15 amino acids. The DNA for the CDR3 is TGTGCCAGCAGAAAAGACGCGGTCGAGGGTCAGCCCCAGCATTTT. It yields the protein CASRKDAVEGQPQHF.

J is TRBJ2-3 and V is TRBV28; D gene ambiguous. The CDR3 is 14 amino acids. The V end was cut by 4 bases, the J end by 0 bases, with 8 bases between. Germline values: CDR1 MDHEN, CDR2 SYDVKM. The chain's CDR3 is CASSWIPSTDTQYF. As DNA, the CDR3 is TGTGCCAGCAGTTGGATCCCAAGCACAGATACGCAGTATTTT. The variable domain in full, completed from reference TRBV28 and TRBJ2-3, reads DVKVTQSSRYLVKRTGEKVFLECVQDMDHENMFWYRQDPGLGLRLIYFSYDVKMKEKGDIPEGYSVSREKKERFSLILESASTNQTSMYLCASSWIPSTDTQYFGPGTRLTVL.

The CDR3 sequence is CASRQLAGGPQETQYF. The CDR3 DNA is TGTGCCAGCAGACAACTAGCGGGAGGTCCTCAAGAGACCCAGTACTTC. The chain carries TRBV3-1 (or the pseudogene TRBV3-2) and TRBJ2-5, with TRBD2 matching over 12 bases. Trimming at V came to 6 bases and at J to 2 bases, leaving 7 bases not matched to a gene. CDR1 and CDR2 (germline): LGHDT, YNNKEL (reference sequence). The CDR3 length is 16 residues.

This clone was detected a few times. The rearrangement joins TRBV3-1 (or the pseudogene TRBV3-2) to TRBJ1-5; maybe TRBD1 (5 bases). V was cut by 4 bases and J by 5 bases, with 18 bases left in between. CDR3 length: 16 amino acids. CDR1 and CDR2 from the germline V gene are LGHDT and YNNKEL (reference sequence). CDR3 sequence: CASSPTTDTSYQPQHF. CDR3 nucleotides: TGTGCCAGCAGCCCTACGACAGACACCTCCTATCAGCCCCAGCATTTT.

The genes are TRBV2 and TRBJ2-2; D unresolved. V lost 5 bases, J lost 1 base, and 5 bases lay in between. This CDR3 is built from 13 residues. Germline-derived CDR1 and CDR2 are SNHLY and FYNNEI. The CDR3 DNA follows: TGTGCCAGCAGTCGCAAGAACACCGGGGAGCTGTTTTTT. Protein product: CASSRKNTGELFF.

The J gene is TRBJ1-3, the V gene TRBV27, with a weak D call TRBD1 (5 bases). The germline V and J ends were trimmed by 3 bases and 0 bases, with 12 bases remaining between them. Looked up from germline, CDR1 is MNHEY and CDR2 is SMNVEV (reference sequence). There are 16 residues in the CDR3. CDR3 residues: CASSLGGFPSGNTIYF. CDR3 in DNA: TGTGCCAGCAGTTTGGGGGGGTTCCCCTCTGGAAACACCATATATTTT.

The chain uses TRBV19 and TRBJ2-3; tentatively, D is TRBD1 (5 bases). The CDR3 has 15 amino acids. V lost 9 bases to trimming and J lost 0 bases, with 16 bases between them. Per germline, CDR1 LNHDA and CDR2 SQIVND (reference sequence). DNA for the CDR3: TGTGCCAGCCCCAAAGCAGGGATTAGCACAGATACGCAGTATTTT. Its protein is CASPKAGISTDTQYF.

The chain employs TRBV7-8 and TRBJ1-3; TRBD1 matches at 8 bases. The CDR3 spans 20 residues. The J segment lost 3 bases and the V segment lost 0 bases, leaving 16 bases of the junction unmatched. CDR1 is SGHVS and CDR2 is FQNEAQ in the germline V gene. The CDR3 bases are TGTGCCAGCAGCTTAGCGACGAACCGGGACAGGCAGGGAAATGGAAACACCATATATTTT. Translated: CASSLATNRDRQGNGNTIYF.

CDR3 region: CAGRVDRENEKLFF. For the CDR3, the DNA is TGTGCCGGACGGGTGGACAGGGAAAATGAAAAACTGTTTTTT. The genes are TRBV7-9 and TRBJ1-4; TRBD1 agrees at 8 bases. Trimming cost V 11 bases and J 5 bases; bases outside gene matches: 10. CDR3 length equals 14 residues. Germline V gene sequence: CDR1 SEHNR, CDR2 FQNEAQ (reference sequence).

This clone was seen only a few times. This chain uses TRBV4-1 with TRBJ2-1, with 10 bases identical to TRBD2. CDR3 size: 17 residues. V gave up 0 bases and J gave up 8 bases; unmatched junction bases: 10. Germline lookup yields CDR1 MGHRA and CDR2 YSYEKL. The CDR3 spells CASSQDPSGSLLDEQFF. For the CDR3, the DNA is TGCGCCAGCAGCCAAGACCCTAGCGGGAGTTTGCTGGATGAGCAGTTCTTC.

V usage is TRBV21-1 and J usage is TRBJ2-7. TRBV21-1 is a known pseudogene. This CDR3 region has 16 residues. The chain's CDR3 is CASSTSSTVHVNEQYF. CDR3 sequence (DNA): TGTGCCAGCAGCACCTCGTCGACGGTACATGTCAACGAGCAGTACTTC.

This chain connects TRBV7-2 to TRBJ1-1, with D unresolved. The CDR3 has 13 amino acids. The V end lost 1 base, the J end lost 11 bases, and 14 bases lay between the germline ends. CDR1 and CDR2 (germline): SGHTA, FQGNSA. The chain's CDR3 is CASSLERESTAFF. CDR3 nucleotide sequence: TGTGCCAGCAGCTTAGAACGAGAGTCCACGGCTTTCTTT.

The V and J genes are TRBV5-1 and TRBJ2-1; D remains ambiguous. The CDR3 consists of 15 residues. The germline V gene has CDR1 SGHRS and CDR2 YFSETQ. Trimming took 0 bases from V and 7 from J, leaving 14 bases between them. The CDR3 bases are TGCGCCAGCAGCTTGGCAAAGGCGGTTTCAAATGAGCAGTTCTTC. This codes for CASSLAKAVSNEQFF. The whole variable domain, remainder taken from reference TRBV5-1 and TRBJ2-1, is KAGVTQTPRYLIKTRGQQVTLSCSPISGHRSVSWYQQTPGQGLQFLFEYFSETQRNKGNFPGRFSGRQFSNSRSEMNVSTLELGDSALYLCASSLAKAVSNEQFFGPGTRLTVL.

V is TRBV28 and J is TRBJ2-3; no firm D call. The V gene's germline CDR1 is MDHEN and CDR2 SYDVKM. The CDR3 is 15 amino acids. The ends were cut back, 2 bases at V and 2 bases at J, with 11 bases in the middle. CDR3 in DNA: TGTGCCAGCAGTTTACTTGCTCTTAACACAGATACGCAGTATTTT. This encodes CASSLLALNTDTQYF.

The rearrangement links TRBV20-1 to TRBJ1-5, with D uncertain. Trimming pared 3 bases from V and 2 bases from J, leaving 14 bases between. The CDR3 is 15 amino acids. Per the germline V gene, CDR1 is DFQATT and CDR2 is SNEGSKA (reference sequence). CDR3 sequence: CSASIRTDGNQPQHF. CDR3 nucleotide sequence: TGCAGTGCTAGTATACGGACGGATGGCAATCAGCCCCAGCATTTT.

The chain combines TRBV6-5 with TRBJ1-1; 11 bases are shared with TRBD1. Germline loops: CDR1 MNHEY, CDR2 SVGAGI. The CDR3 loop spans 15 amino acids. Unmatched junction bases numbered 6, after V lost 6 bases and J lost 3 bases. CDR3 coding DNA: TGTGCCAGCAGGGGACAGGGGGGCCCACACACTGAAGCTTTCTTT. Protein product: CASRGQGGPHTEAFF.

V gene TRBV10-3 combines with J gene TRBJ1-5; D unclear. Germline assignment: CDR1 ENHRY and CDR2 SYGVKD. V shed 10 bases and J shed 3 bases, with 7 bases lying between them. CDR3 length: 11 amino acids. CDR3 loop: CASGTNQPQHF. CDR3 DNA: TGTGCCAGCGGTACCAATCAGCCCCAGCATTTT.

The V call is TRBV7-5, the J call TRBJ1-1; TRBD1, the D gene given by the table, was not confirmed from the DNA. TRBV7-5 is reported as a pseudogene. CDR3 size: 13 residues. CDR3 nucleotide sequence: TGTGCCAGAAGCGGATTAACAGGGTCTGAAGCTTTCTTT. Amino acids: CARSGLTGSEAFF.

A few counts support this clone. The V call is TRBV24-1, the J call TRBJ2-7; D remains unclear. V was shortened by 5 bases and J by 7 bases, with 14 bases between the two germline ends. The CDR3 has 13 amino acids. The germline CDR1 and CDR2 sequences are KGHDR and SFDVKD. CDR3: CATSVEYPGEQYF. Written as DNA, the CDR3 is TGTGCCACCAGTGTCGAGTACCCCGGGGAGCAGTACTTC.

The chain combines TRBV27 with TRBJ2-7; D is undetermined. The CDR3 is made up of 12 amino acids. Germline V CDR1 and CDR2: MNHEY, SMNVEV (reference sequence). V lost 8 bases and J 0 bases, leaving 8 bases between the germline ends. The CDR3: CASAVSSYEQYF. In DNA form, the CDR3 reads TGTGCCAGCGCGGTGAGCTCCTACGAGCAGTACTTC.